This TCR beta chain was observed in a study of graft-versus-host responses after intestinal transplantation. Findings of the study overall: Detected in recipient marrow were GvH clones, some of which were first observed in ileum or blood. Levels of circulating GvH clones at their peak were associated with early post-transplant HvG declines.

Assay used: immunoSEQ multiplex PCR; TCRdb lists only in-frame clones, some missing. This sample has under 20,000 clones, with roughly 37% found just once. There were around 200,000 CFSE-labeled responder cells plated together with around 200,000 irradiated, violet-dye-labeled stimulator cells. Trimming stripped 0 bases from V and 1 base from J, with 11 bases between. The CDR3 sequence is 17 residues long. Germline V gives CDR1 SGHKS, CDR2 YYEKEE (reference sequence). The V call is TRBV5-5, the J call TRBJ1-6; the D gene is possibly TRBD1 (5 bases). The sequence came from a human patient who received an intestinal transplant. The source material was alloreactive CD4+ T cells from a mixed lymphocyte reaction culture, sampled before intestinal transplant. Subset here: CFSE-low proliferating T cells sorted from approximately 6-day pre-transplant mixed lymphocyte reaction (GvH or HvG direction). Here the CDR3 DNA reads TGTGCCAGCAGCTTGGTGGGGGGGTCGTCCTATAATTCACCCCTCCACTTT. This translates into CASSLVGGSSYNSPLHF.